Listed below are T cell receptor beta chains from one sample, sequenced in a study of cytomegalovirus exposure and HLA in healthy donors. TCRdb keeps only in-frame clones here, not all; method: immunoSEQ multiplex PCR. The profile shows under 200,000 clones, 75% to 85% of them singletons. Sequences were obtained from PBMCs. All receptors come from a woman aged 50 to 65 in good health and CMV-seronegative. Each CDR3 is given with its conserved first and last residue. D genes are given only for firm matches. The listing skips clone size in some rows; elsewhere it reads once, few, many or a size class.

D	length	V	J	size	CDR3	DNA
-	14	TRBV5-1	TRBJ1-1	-	CASSLGQLDTEAFF	TGCGCCAGCAGCTTGGGACAGTTAGACACTGAAGCTTTCTTT
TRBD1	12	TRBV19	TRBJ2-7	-	CASSHRGGEQYF	TGTGCCAGTAGTCACAGGGGCGGCGAGCAGTACTTC
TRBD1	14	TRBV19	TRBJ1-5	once	CASSRTGSNQPQHF	TGTGCCAGTAGTAGGACAGGATCCAATCAGCCCCAGCATTTT
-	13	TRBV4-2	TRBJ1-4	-	CASSQGGDGLLFF	TGTGCCAGCAGCCAAGGGGGGGACGGTCTTCTGTTTTTT
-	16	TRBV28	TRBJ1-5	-	CASSLYGRALNQPQHF	TGTGCCAGCAGTTTATATGGCAGGGCCCTCAATCAGCCCCAGCATTTT
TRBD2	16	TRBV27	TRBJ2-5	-	CASRPTSGRAWETQYF	TGTGCCAGCAGGCCCACTAGCGGGAGGGCCTGGGAGACCCAGTACTTC
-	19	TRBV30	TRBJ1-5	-	CAWSAGTGTTRVVNQPQHF	TGTGCCTGGAGTGCTGGAACCGGGACAACGCGTGTGGTCAATCAGCCCCAGCATTTT
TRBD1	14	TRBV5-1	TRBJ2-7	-	CASSLGTVSYEQYF	TGCGCCAGCAGTTTAGGGACAGTATCCTACGAGCAGTACTTC
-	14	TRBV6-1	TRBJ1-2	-	CASSRRGDNNGYTF	TGTGCCAGCTCCCGGAGGGGCGATAATAATGGCTACACCTTC
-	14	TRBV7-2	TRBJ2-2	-	CASSGTGYTGELFF	TGTGCCAGCAGCGGCACAGGGTACACCGGGGAGCTGTTTTTT
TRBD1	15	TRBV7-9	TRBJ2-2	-	CASSFGTGDTGELFF	TGTGCCAGCAGCTTTGGGACAGGGGACACCGGGGAGCTGTTTTTT
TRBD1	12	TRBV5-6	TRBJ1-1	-	CASSLTQGGAFF	TGTGCCAGCAGCTTGACTCAGGGGGGAGCTTTCTTT
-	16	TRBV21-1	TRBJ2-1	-	CASSKAGGSSYNEQFF	TGTGCCAGCAGCAAAGCGGGAGGTAGCTCCTACAATGAGCAGTTCTTC
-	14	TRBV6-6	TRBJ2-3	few	CASSPTGSTDTQYF	TGTGCCAGCAGTCCTACCGGGAGCACAGATACGCAGTATTTT
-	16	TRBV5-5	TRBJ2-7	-	CASSLEISARSYEQYF	TGTGCCAGCAGCTTGGAGATTAGCGCCCGCTCCTACGAGCAGTACTTC
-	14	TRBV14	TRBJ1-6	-	CASSQEGLNSPLHF	TGTGCCAGCAGCCAAGAGGGGCTTAATTCACCCCTCCACTTT
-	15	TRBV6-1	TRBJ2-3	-	CASSFGLTSTDTQYF	TGTGCCAGCAGTTTCGGACTCACTAGCACAGATACGCAGTATTTT
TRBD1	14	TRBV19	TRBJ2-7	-	CASSTGTGAYEQYF	TGTGCCAGTAGCACCGGGACAGGGGCCTACGAGCAGTACTTC
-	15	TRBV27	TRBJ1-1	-	CASSLGGPGGTEAFF	TGTGCCAGCAGTTTAGGGGGACCCGGGGGGACTGAAGCTTTCTTT
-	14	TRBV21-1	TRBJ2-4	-	CASSTRQGTNIQYF	TGTGCCAGCAGCACCAGACAGGGGACAAACATTCAGTACTTC
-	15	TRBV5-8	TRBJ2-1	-	CASSLQGSSYNEQFF	TGTGCCAGCAGCTTGCAGGGAAGTTCCTACAATGAGCAGTTCTTC
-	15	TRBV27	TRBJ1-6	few	CASSSGRVGNSPLHF	TGTGCCAGCAGTTCGGGGAGGGTTGGGAATTCACCCCTCCACTTT